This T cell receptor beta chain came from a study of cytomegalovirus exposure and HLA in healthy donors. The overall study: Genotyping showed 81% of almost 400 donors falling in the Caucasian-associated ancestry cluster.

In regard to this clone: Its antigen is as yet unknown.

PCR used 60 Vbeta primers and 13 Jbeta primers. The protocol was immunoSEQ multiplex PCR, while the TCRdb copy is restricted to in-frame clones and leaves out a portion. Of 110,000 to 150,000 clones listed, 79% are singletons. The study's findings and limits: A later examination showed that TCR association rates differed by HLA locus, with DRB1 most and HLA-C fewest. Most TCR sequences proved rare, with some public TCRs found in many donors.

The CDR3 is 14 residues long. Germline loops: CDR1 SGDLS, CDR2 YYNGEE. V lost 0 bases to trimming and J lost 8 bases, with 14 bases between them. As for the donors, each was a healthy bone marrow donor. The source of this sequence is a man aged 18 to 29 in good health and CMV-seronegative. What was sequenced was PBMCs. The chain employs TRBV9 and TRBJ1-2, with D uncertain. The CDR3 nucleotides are TGTGCCAGCAGCGTAGCTGAGGGAGTGGGCGGCTACACCTTC. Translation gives CASSVAEGVGGYTF. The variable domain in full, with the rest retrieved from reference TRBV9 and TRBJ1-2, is DSGVTQTPKHLITATGQRVTLRCSPRSGDLSVYWYQQSLDQGLQFLIQYYNGEERAKGNILERFSAQQFPDLHSELNLSSLELGDSALYFCASSVAEGVGGYTFGSGTRLTVV.